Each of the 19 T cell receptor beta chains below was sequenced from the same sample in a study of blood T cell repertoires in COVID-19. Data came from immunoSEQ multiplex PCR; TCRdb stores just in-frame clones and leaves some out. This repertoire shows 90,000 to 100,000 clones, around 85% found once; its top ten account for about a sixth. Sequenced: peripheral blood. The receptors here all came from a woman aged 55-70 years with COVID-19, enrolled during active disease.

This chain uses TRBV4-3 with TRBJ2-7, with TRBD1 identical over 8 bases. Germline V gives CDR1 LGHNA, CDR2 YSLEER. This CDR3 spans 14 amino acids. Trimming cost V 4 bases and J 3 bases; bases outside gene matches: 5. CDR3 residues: CASSPNRGIYEQYF. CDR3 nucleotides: TGCGCCAGCAGCCCGAACAGGGGGATCTACGAGCAGTACTTC.

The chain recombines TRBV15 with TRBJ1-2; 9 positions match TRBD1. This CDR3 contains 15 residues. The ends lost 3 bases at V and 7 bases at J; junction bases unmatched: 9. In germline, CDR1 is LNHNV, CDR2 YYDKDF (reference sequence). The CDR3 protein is CATSRDDRGLTGYTF. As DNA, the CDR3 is TGTGCCACCAGCAGGGACGACAGGGGGTTAACTGGCTACACCTTC. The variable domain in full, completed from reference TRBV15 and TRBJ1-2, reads DAMVIQNPRYQVTQFGKPVTLSCSQTLNHNVMYWYQQKSSQAPKLLFHYYDKDFNNEADTPDNFQSRRPNTSFCFLDIRSPGLGDTAMYLCATSRDDRGLTGYTFGSGTRLTVV.

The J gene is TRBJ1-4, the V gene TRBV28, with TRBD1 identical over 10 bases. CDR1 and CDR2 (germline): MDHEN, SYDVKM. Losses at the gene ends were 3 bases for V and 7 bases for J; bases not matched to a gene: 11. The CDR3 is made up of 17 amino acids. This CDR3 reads CASSFFLGGQGFEKLFF. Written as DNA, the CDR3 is TGTGCCAGCAGTTTTTTTCTAGGGGGACAGGGGTTTGAAAAACTGTTTTTT.

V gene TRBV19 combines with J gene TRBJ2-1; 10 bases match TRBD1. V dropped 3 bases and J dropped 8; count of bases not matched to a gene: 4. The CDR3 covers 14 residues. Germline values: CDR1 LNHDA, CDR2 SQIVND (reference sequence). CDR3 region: CASSIGQGVDEQFF. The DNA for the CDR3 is TGTGCCAGTAGTATCGGACAGGGGGTTGATGAGCAGTTCTTC. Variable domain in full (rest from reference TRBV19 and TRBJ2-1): DGGITQSPKYLFRKEGQNVTLSCEQNLNHDAMYWYRQDPGQGLRLIYYSQIVNDFQKGDIAEGYSVSREKKESFPLTVTSAQKNPTAFYLCASSIGQGVDEQFFGPGTRLTVL.

DNA of the CDR3: TGTGCCACCAGTGCCTCTGTGGGGAGGGGTCAGCCCCAGCATTTT. Translation gives CATSASVGRGQPQHF. The chain couples TRBV24-1 to TRBJ1-5; TRBD1 is a possible D gene (5 bases). Germline V gene sequence: CDR1 KGHDR, CDR2 SFDVKD. With 5 bases removed from V and 6 bases from J, the gap between germline ends came to 16 bases. The CDR3 loop spans 15 amino acids.

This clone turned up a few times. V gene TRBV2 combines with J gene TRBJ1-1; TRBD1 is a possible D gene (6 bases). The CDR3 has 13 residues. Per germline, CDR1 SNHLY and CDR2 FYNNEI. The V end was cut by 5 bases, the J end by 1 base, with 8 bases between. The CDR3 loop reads CASSLQGNTEAFF. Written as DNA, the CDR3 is TGTGCCAGCAGTCTACAGGGGAACACTGAAGCTTTCTTT.

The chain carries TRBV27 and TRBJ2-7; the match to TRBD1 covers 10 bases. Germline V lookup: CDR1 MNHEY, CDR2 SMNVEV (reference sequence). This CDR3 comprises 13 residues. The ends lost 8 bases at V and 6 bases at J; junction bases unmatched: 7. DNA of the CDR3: TGTGCCAGCGGGGACAGGGGCGGGCGCGAGCAGTACTTC. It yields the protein CASGDRGGREQYF.

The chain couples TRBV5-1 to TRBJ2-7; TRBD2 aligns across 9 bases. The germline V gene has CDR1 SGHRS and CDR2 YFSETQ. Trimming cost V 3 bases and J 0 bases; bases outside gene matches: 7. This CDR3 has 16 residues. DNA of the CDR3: TGCGCCAGCAGCTCCGGTGCTAGCGGGGCCTCCTACGAGCAGTACTTC. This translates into CASSSGASGASYEQYF.

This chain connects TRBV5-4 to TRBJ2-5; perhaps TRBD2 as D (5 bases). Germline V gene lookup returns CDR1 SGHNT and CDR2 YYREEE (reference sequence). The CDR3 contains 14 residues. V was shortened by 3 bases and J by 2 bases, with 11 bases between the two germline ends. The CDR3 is CASSSGKAQETQYF. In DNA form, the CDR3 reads TGTGCCAGCAGCTCCGGGAAGGCACAAGAGACCCAGTACTTC.

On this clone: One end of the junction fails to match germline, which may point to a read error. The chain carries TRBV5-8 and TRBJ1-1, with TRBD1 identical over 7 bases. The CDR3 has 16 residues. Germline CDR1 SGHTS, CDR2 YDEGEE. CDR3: CASSSGTAVLKTEAFF. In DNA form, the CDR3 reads TGTGCCAGCAGTTCCGGGACAGCAGTACTGAAGACTGAAGCTTTCTTT.

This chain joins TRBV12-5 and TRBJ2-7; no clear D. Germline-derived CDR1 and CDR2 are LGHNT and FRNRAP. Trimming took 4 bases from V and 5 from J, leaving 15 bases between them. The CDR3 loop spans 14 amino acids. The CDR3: CASGWPQNPHEQYF. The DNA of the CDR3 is TGTGCTAGTGGTTGGCCCCAAAACCCTCACGAGCAGTACTTC. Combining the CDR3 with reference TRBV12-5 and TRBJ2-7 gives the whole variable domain DARVTQTPRHKVTEMGQEVTMRCQPILGHNTVFWYRQTMMQGLELLAYFRNRAPLDDSGMPKDRFSAEMPDATLATLKIQPSEPRDSAVYFCASGWPQNPHEQYFGPGTRLTVT.

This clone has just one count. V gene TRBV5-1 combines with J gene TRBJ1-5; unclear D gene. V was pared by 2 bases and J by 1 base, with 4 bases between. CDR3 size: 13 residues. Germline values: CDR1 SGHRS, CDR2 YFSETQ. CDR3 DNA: TGCGCCAGCAGCTTTGGCAGCAATCAGCCCCAGCATTTT. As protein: CASSFGSNQPQHF.

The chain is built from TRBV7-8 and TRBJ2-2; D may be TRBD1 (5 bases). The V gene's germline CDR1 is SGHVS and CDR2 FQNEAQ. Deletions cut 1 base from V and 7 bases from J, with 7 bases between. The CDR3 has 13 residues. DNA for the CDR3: TGTGCCAGCAGCTTAGTAGGGGTCGGGGAGCTGTTTTTT. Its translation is CASSLVGVGELFF. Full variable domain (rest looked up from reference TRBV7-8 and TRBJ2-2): GAGVSQSPRYKVAKRGQDVALRCDPISGHVSLFWYQQALGQGPEFLTYFQNEAQLDKSGLPSDRFFAERPEGSVSTLKIQRTQQEDSAVYLCASSLVGVGELFFGEGSRLTVL.

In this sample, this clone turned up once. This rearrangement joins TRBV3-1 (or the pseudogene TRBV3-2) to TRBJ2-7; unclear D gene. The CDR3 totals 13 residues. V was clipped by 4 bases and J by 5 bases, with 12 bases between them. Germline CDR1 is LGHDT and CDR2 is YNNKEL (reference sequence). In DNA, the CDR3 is TGTGCCAGCAGCCTACGTCTAGGAAACGAGCAGTACTTC. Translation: CASSLRLGNEQYF.

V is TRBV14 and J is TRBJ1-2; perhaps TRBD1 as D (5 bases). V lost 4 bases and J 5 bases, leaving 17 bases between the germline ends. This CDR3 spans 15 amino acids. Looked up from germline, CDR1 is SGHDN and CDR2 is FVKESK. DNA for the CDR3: TGTGCCAGCAGCCCAGCGGGGGTGTATTGGTATGGCTACACCTTC. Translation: CASSPAGVYWYGYTF.

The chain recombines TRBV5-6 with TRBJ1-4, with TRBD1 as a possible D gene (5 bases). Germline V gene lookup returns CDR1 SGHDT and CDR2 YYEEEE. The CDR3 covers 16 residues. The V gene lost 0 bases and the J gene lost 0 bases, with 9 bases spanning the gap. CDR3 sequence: CASSLDTGATNEKLFF. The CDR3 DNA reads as TGTGCCAGCAGCTTGGATACAGGTGCAACTAATGAAAAACTGTTTTTT.

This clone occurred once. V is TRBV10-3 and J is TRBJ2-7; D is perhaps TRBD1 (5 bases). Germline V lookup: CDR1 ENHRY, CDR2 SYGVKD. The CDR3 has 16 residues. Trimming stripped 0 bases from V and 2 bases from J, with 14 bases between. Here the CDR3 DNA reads TGTGCCATCAGTGAGTCACGTCCAGGGTTGACCTACGAGCAGTACTTC. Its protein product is CAISESRPGLTYEQYF.

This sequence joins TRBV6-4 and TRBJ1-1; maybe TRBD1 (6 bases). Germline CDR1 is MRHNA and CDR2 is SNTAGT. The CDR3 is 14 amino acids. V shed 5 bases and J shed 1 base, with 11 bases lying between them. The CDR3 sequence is CASSQQGGNTEAFF. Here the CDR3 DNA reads TGTGCCAGCAGTCAACAGGGTGGGAACACTGAAGCTTTCTTT.

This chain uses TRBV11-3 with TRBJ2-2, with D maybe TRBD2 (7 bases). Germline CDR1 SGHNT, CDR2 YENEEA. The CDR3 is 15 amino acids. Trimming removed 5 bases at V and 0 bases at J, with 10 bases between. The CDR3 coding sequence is TGTGCCAGCAGCCCCGGGGGGCCGAACACCGGGGAGCTGTTTTTT. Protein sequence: CASSPGGPNTGELFF.